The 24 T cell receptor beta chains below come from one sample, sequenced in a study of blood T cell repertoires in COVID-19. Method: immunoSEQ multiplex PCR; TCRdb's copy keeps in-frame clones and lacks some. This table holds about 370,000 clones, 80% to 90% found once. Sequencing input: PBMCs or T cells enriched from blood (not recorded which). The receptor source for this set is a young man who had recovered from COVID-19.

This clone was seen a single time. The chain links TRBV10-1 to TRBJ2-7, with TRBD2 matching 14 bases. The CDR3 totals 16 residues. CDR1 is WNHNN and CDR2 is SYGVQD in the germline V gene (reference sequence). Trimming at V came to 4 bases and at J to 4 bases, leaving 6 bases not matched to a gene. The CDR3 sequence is CASSVGTSGRGYEQYF. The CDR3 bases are TGCGCCAGCAGTGTTGGGACTAGCGGGAGAGGGTACGAGCAGTACTTC.

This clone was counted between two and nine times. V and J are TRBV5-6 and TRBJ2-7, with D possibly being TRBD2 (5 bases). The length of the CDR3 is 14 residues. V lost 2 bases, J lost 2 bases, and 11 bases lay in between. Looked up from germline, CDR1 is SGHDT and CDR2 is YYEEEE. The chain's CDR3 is CASSFPGFAYEQYF. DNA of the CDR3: TGTGCCAGCAGCTTCCCGGGGTTTGCCTACGAGCAGTACTTC.

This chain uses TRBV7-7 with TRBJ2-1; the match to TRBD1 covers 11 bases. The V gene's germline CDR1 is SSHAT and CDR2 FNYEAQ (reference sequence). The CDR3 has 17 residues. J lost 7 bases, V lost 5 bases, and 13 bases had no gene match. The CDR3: CASSPALGQGGGNEQFF. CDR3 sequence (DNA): TGTGCCAGCAGCCCCGCCTTGGGACAGGGGGGTGGAAATGAGCAGTTCTTC.

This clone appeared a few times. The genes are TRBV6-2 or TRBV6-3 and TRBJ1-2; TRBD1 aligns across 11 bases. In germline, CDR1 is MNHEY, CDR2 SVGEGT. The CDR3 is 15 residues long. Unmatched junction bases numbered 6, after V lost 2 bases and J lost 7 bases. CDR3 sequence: CASSYGQGASIGYTF. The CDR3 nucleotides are TGTGCCAGCAGTTACGGACAGGGGGCCTCGATTGGCTACACCTTC.

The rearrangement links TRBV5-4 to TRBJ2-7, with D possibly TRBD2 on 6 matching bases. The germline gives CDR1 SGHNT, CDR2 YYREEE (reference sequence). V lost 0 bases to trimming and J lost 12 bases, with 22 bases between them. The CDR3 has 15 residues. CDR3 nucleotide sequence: TGTGCCAGCAGCTTGGGGGGGGAGGTACCCTACGAGGGGTACTTC. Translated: CASSLGGEVPYEGYF.

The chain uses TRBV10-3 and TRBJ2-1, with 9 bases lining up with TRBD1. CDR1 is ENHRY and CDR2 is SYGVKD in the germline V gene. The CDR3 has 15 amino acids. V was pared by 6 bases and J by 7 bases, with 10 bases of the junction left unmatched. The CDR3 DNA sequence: TGTGCCATCAGCGCCGGACAGGGGAAGGGTAATGAGCAGTTCTTC. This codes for CAISAGQGKGNEQFF.

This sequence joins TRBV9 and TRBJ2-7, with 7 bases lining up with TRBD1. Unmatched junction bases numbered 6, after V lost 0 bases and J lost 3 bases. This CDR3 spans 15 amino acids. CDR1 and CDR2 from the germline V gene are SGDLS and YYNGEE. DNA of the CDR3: TGTGCCAGCAGCGTAGACGGGACAGCCGGCTACGAGCAGTACTTC. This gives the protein CASSVDGTAGYEQYF.

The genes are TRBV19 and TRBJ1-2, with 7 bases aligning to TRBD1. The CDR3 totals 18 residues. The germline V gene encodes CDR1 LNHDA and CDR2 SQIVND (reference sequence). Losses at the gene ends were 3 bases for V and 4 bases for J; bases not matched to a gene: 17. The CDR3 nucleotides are TGTGCCAGTAGTATTCATTTTTTTCGAGACAGGGAGGTCTATGGCTACACCTTC. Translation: CASSIHFFRDREVYGYTF.

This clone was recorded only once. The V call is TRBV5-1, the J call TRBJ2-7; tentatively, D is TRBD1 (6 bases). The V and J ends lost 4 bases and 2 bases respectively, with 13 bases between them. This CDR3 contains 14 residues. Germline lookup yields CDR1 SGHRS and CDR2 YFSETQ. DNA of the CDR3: TGCGCCAGCAGCGTTCGAGCAGGGGCCTACGAGCAGTACTTC. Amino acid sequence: CASSVRAGAYEQYF.

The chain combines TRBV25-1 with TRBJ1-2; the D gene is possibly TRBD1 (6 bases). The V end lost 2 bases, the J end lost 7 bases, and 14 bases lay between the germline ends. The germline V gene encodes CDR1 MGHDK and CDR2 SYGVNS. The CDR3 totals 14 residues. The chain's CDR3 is CASSEILGAAGYTF. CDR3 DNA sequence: TGTGCCAGCAGTGAAATTCTGGGGGCAGCTGGCTACACCTTC.

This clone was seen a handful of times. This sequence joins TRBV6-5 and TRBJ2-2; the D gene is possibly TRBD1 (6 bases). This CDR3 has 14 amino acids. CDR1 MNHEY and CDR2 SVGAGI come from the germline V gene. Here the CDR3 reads CATGSRGYTGELFF. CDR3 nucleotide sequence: TGTGCAACTGGGAGCAGGGGCTACACCGGGGAGCTGTTTTTT.

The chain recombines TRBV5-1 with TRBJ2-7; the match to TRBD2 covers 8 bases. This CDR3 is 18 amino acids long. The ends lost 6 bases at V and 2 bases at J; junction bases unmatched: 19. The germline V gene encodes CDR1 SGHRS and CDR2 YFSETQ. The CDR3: CASTIQGTGAGVPYEQYF. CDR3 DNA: TGCGCCAGCACCATACAGGGAACGGGAGCGGGAGTCCCCTACGAGCAGTACTTC.

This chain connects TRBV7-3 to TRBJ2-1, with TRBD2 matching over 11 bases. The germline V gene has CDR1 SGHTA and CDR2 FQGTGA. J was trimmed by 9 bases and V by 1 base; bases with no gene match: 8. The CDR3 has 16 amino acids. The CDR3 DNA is TGTGCCAGCAGCTTAAGTCTAGCGGGAGGTAATAGTGAGCAGTTCTTC. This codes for CASSLSLAGGNSEQFF.

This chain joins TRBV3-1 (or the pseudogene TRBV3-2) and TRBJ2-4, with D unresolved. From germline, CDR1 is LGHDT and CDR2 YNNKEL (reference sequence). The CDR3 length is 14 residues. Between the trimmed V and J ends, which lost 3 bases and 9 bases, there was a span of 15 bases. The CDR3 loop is CASSQSLSLGIQYF. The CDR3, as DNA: TGTGCCAGCAGCCAGAGCCTGTCCCTAGGCATTCAGTACTTC.

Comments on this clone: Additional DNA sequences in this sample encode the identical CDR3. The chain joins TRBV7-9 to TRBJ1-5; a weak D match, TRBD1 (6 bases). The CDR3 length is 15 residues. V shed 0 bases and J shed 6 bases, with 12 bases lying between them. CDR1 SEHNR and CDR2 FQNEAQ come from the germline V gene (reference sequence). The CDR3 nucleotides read TGTGCCAGCAGCTTAGCGGGGGGGGCAGGTCAGCCCCAGCATTTT. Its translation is CASSLAGGAGQPQHF.

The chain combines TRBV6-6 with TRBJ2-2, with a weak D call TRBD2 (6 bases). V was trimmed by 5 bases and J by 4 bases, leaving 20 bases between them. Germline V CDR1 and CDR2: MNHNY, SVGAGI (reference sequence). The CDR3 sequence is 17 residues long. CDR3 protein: CASSLTPSAFTTGELFF. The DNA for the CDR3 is TGTGCCAGCAGTCTCACCCCTAGCGCCTTCACCACCGGGGAGCTGTTTTTT.

CDR3 residues: CSVGENRYWGYGYTF. CDR3 nucleotide sequence: TGCAGCGTCGGAGAGAACAGGTATTGGGGCTATGGCTACACCTTC. J is TRBJ1-2 and V is TRBV29-1; D possibly corresponds to TRBD1 (5 bases). The germline gives CDR1 SQVTM, CDR2 ANQGSEA. CDR3 length: 15 amino acids. V was shortened by 6 bases and J by 4 bases, with 21 bases between the two germline ends.

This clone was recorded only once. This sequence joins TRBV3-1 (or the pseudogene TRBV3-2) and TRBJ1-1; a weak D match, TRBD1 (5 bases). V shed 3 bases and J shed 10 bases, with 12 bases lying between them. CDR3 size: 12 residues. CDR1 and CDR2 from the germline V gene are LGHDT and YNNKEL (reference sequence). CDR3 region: CASSQGPGGAFF. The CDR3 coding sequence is TGTGCCAGCAGCCAGGGCCCGGGGGGAGCTTTCTTT.

The CDR3 here is CASSQDLAVDTYEQYF. In nucleotides, the CDR3 is TGCGCCAGCAGCCAAGATCTCGCAGTGGACACCTACGAGCAGTACTTC. The rearrangement uses TRBV4-3 and TRBJ2-7, with a weak D call TRBD1 (5 bases). Germline V gene lookup returns CDR1 LGHNA and CDR2 YSLEER. The CDR3 has 16 amino acids. Between the trimmed V and J ends, which lost 0 bases and 2 bases, there was a span of 14 bases.

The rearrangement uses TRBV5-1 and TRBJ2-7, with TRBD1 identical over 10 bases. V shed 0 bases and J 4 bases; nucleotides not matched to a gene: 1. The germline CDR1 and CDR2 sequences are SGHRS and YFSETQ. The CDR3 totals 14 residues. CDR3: CASSLGTGGYEQYF. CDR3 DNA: TGCGCCAGCAGCTTGGGGACAGGGGGGTACGAGCAGTACTTC.

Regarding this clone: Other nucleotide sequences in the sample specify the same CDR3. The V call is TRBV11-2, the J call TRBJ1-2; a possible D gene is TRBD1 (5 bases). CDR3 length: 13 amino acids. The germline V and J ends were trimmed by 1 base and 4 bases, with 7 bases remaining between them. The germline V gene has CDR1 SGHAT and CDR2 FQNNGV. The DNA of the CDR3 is TGTGCCAGCAGCTTAGGGCAGGGCTATGGCTACACCTTC. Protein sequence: CASSLGQGYGYTF.

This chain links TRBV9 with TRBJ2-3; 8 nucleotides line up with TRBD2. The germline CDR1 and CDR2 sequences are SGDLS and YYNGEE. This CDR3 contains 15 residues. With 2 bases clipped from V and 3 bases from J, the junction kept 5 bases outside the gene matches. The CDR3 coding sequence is TGTGCCAGCAGCGTCGGACTAGCTCGTACAGATACGCAGTATTTT. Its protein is CASSVGLARTDTQYF.

The CDR3 nucleotides are TGTGCCAGTAGTATGACTAGCGGTACCTACAATGAGCAGTTCTTC. This encodes CASSMTSGTYNEQFF. The rearrangement joins TRBV19 to TRBJ2-1; 9 nucleotides match TRBD2. Germline assignment: CDR1 LNHDA and CDR2 SQIVND (reference sequence). The CDR3 loop spans 15 amino acids. V trimming: 3 bases; J trimming: 2 bases; junction bases outside the gene matches: 2.

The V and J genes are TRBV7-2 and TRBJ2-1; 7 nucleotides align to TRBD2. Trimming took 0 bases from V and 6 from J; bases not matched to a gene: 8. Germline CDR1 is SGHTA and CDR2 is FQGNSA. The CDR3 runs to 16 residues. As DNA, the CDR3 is TGTGCCAGCAGCTTAGCGCGGCGGGAGCAGGGCAATGAGCAGTTCTTC. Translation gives CASSLARREQGNEQFF.